This is a list of T cell receptor beta chains from one sample in a study of T-cell reconstitution after alpha-beta-depleted transplantation in children. TCRdb used MiXCR to reprocess the PCR reads, holding one entry per CDR3 protein. This sample carries 120,000 to 150,000 distinct CDR3 sequences, 8.5% to 10% of them seen once, and the ten largest clones take around a sixth. The sample was PBMCs, mostly from graft donor cells, taken 180 days after TCRalphabeta/CD19-depleted stem cell transplant. The source is a female patient aged 2 to 10 who had a stem cell transplant for congenital amegakaryocytic thrombocytopenia, so the T cells may come from the graft donor. Both conserved end residues are part of each CDR3. A D gene is named only where the DNA matches it firmly. For some rows the clone size is stated as once, few or many, or as a class when expanded; others skip it.

>TRBV12-3/TRBV12-4|many|TRBJ1-2|NA
CASSSAVSYGYTF
TGTGCCAGCAGTTCAGCTGTGAGCTATGGCTACACCTTC
>TRBV24-1|many|TRBJ2-1|NA
CATSDYGSRNEQFF
TGTGCCACCAGTGATTATGGGAGTAGGAATGAGCAGTTCTTC
>TRBV2|many|TRBJ2-5|TRBD2
CASSGTSGGVETQYF
TGTGCCAGCAGTGGGACTAGCGGAGGAGTGGAGACCCAGTACTTC
>TRBV20-1|many|TRBJ2-5|NA
CSARVPTEETQYF
TGCAGTGCTAGAGTACCGACGGAAGAGACCCAGTACTTC
>TRBV20-1|many|TRBJ1-2|NA
CSAMFLGGGYGYTF
TGCAGTGCTATGTTCTTGGGGGGGGGCTATGGCTACACCTTC
>TRBV19|few|TRBJ1-2|NA
CASSILPRSGYTF
TGTGCCAGTAGTATATTACCAAGGTCTGGCTACACCTTC
>TRBV4-2|many|TRBJ2-1|NA
CASSPRVYGNEQFF
TGTGCCAGCAGCCCCCGGGTTTACGGTAATGAGCAGTTCTTC
>TRBV20-1|many|TRBJ1-3|NA
CSANFRSGNTIYF
TGCAGTGCAAATTTCAGATCTGGAAACACCATATATTTT
>TRBV4-1|many|TRBJ2-3|TRBD2
CASSQGDYLVTQYF
TGCGCCAGCAGCCAAGGGGACTACCTCGTTACGCAGTATTTT
>TRBV20-1|many|TRBJ1-1|TRBD1
CSATVRDRVLNTEAFF
TGCAGTGCTACCGTAAGGGACAGAGTACTGAACACTGAAGCTTTCTTT
>TRBV5-1|many|TRBJ2-4|NA
CASKSGLAKNIQYF
TGCGCCAGCAAGTCGGGGCTAGCCAAAAACATTCAGTACTTC
>TRBV4-3|NA|TRBJ2-1|TRBD2
CASSLGTGGGYEQFF
TGCGCCAGCAGCCTCGGGACGGGAGGTGGTTATGAGCAGTTCTTC
>TRBV6-5|NA|TRBJ2-7|TRBD1
CASSPDRASSYEQYF
TGTGCCAGCAGCCCAGACAGGGCCAGCTCCTACGAGCAGTACTTC
>TRBV18|many|TRBJ1-1|NA
CASSPGMNTEAFF
TGCGCCAGCAGCCCAGGAATGAACACTGAAGCTTTCTTT
>TRBV10-3|many|TRBJ2-5|TRBD2
CAISSTSGTYQETQYF
TGTGCCATCAGTTCAACTAGCGGGACGTACCAAGAGACCCAGTACTTC
>TRBV3-1|many|TRBJ2-3|NA
CASSQAGGGTDTQYF
TGTGCCAGCAGCCAAGCGGGCGGGGGCACAGATACGCAGTATTTT
>TRBV5-1|NA|TRBJ2-2|TRBD2
CAGSLDLADTGELFF
TGCGCCGGCAGCTTGGACCTAGCGGACACCGGGGAGCTGTTTTTT
>TRBV29-1|many|TRBJ2-1|NA
CSVGSDSYNEQFF
TGCAGCGTTGGGAGCGATTCCTACAATGAGCAGTTCTTC
>TRBV20-1|NA|TRBJ2-7|NA
CSVASASGQYF
TGCAGTGTTGCTAGCGCGTCAGGGCAGTACTTC
>TRBV2|NA|TRBJ2-3|NA
CASSVASPDTQYF
TGTGCCAGCAGTGTCGCTAGTCCCGATACGCAGTATTTT
>TRBV10-3|NA|TRBJ1-3|TRBD1
CATSDRDRLSGNTIYF
TGTGCCACCAGTGACCGGGACAGGCTCTCTGGAAACACGATATATTTT
>TRBV5-1|many|TRBJ2-2|TRBD2
CASSLEGLEGLFF
TGCGCCAGCAGCTTGGAGGGACTAGAGGGGCTGTTTTTT
>TRBV6-5|many|TRBJ2-3|NA
CASSLQQGIDTQYF
TGTGCCAGCAGTTTACAACAGGGTATAGATACGCAGTATTTT
>TRBV20-1|many|TRBJ2-5|NA
CSARSARVQETQYF
TGCAGTGCTAGGTCGGCCAGGGTCCAAGAGACCCAGTACTTC
>TRBV29-1|few|TRBJ2-3|TRBD2
CSVEGPGLASPQNTQYF
TGCAGCGTTGAAGGACCGGGACTAGCATCTCCCCAGAATACGCAGTATTTT
>TRBV5-1|NA|TRBJ1-3|TRBD1
CASSARLQGKSGNTIYF
TGCGCCAGCAGCGCCCGCTTACAGGGGAAGTCCGGAAACACCATATATTTT
>TRBV5-1|many|TRBJ2-7|TRBD2
CASSLKQLAAYEQYF
TGCGCCAGCAGCTTGAAACAACTAGCGGCCTACGAGCAGTACTTC
>TRBV29-1|NA|TRBJ2-2|NA
CSVSRTSPTGELFF
TGCAGCGTCTCACGCACTAGCCCCACCGGGGAGCTGTTTTTT
>TRBV4-2|few|TRBJ2-7|NA
CASSQGLGAWSYEQYF
TGTGCCAGCAGCCAAGGTCTGGGGGCATGGTCCTACGAGCAGTACTTC
>TRBV12-3/TRBV12-4|few|TRBJ2-2|TRBD2
CASSQTSGVNTGELFF
TGTGCCAGCAGTCAAACTAGCGGGGTTAACACCGGGGAGCTGTTTTTT
>TRBV5-1|many|TRBJ2-1|NA
CASKATTHNPGQQFF
TGCGCCAGCAAGGCAACTACCCACAATCCCGGACAGCAGTTCTTC
>TRBV5-8|many|TRBJ2-4|TRBD1
CASSQRTGERNIQYF
TGTGCCAGCAGCCAAAGGACAGGGGAAAGGAACATTCAGTACTTC
>TRBV28|NA|TRBJ2-7|TRBD2
CASQAGDEQYF
TGTGCCAGCCAAGCGGGGGACGAGCAGTACTTC
>TRBV7-6|many|TRBJ1-1|NA
CASSSLMGHWNTEAFF
TGTGCCAGCAGCTCCCTAATGGGGCATTGGAACACTGAAGCTTTCTTT
>TRBV18|many|TRBJ2-1|NA
CASSPGQYNEQFF
TGTGCCAGCTCACCGGGACAATACAATGAGCAGTTCTTC
>TRBV5-1|many|TRBJ1-2|NA
CASSLSPPGHGYTF
TGCGCCAGCAGCTTGTCGCCCCCGGGGCATGGCTACACCTTC
>TRBV4-2|many|TRBJ2-5|NA
CASSQDRQATKTQYF
TGTGCCAGCAGCCAAGATCGACAGGCGACGAAGACCCAGTACTTC
>TRBV27|NA|TRBJ2-6|NA
CASSPGTGANVLTF
TGTGCCAGCAGTCCTGGTACGGGGGCCAACGTCCTGACTTTC
>TRBV10-2|few|TRBJ2-1|NA
CASRALYNEQFF
TGCGCCAGCCGGGCGCTCTACAATGAGCAGTTCTTC
>TRBV28|many|TRBJ2-3|TRBD2
CASRRGGLTDTQYF
TGTGCCAGCAGAAGGGGAGGGCTCACAGATACGCAGTATTTT
>TRBV20-1|few|TRBJ2-3|NA
CSARDALWNTQYF
TGCAGTGCTAGAGATGCCCTTTGGAATACGCAGTATTTT
>TRBV27|many|TRBJ2-2|NA
CASSLGGAGELFF
TGTGCCAGCAGTTTAGGGGGCGCCGGGGAGCTGTTTTTT
>TRBV28|few|TRBJ2-1|TRBD2
CASSPFGGGRDNEQFF
TGTGCCAGCAGCCCATTCGGCGGGGGGAGGGACAATGAGCAGTTCTTC
>TRBV28|few|TRBJ2-6|TRBD1
CASSEDRAANVLTF
TGTGCCAGCAGTGAAGACAGGGCGGCCAACGTCCTGACTTTC
>TRBV11-2|many|TRBJ2-1|NA
CASMRTAYNEQFF
TGTGCCAGCATGAGGACGGCTTACAATGAGCAGTTCTTC
>TRBV20-1|NA|TRBJ2-3|NA
CSARTISSTDTQYF
TGCAGTGCTCGGACGATATCTAGCACAGATACGCAGTATTTT
>TRBV2|NA|TRBJ2-5|TRBD1
CAGGTGVQETQYF
TGTGCAGGGGGGACAGGGGTTCAAGAGACCCAGTACTTC